These 10 T cell receptor beta chains were sequenced from one sample in a study of regulatory T cells in long-lasting Graves disease. The sample's time point: persistent/refractory GD, antithyroid drugs over 5 years with positive TRAb. Generation of the TCR library employed RNA extracted from PBMCs. Construction of the TCR beta libraries employed iRepertoire HTBI primers in conjunction with Arm-PCR of CDR3 regions. Via MiXCR, TCRdb re-called the multiplex PCR reads, giving one row per CDR3 protein. The top ten hold 20% of the sample, which has about 400,000 distinct CDR3 sequences, around 21% seen once. The sample was peripheral blood mononuclear cells (PBMCs), taken when the disease was refractory, from a patient treated with antithyroid drugs. The receptors were gathered from a female donor with Graves disease.

This clonotype came up a few times. The chain is built from TRBV12-3 or TRBV12-4 and TRBJ2-3; D remains ambiguous. The CDR3 length is 14 residues. V dropped 2 bases and J dropped 2 bases, with 8 bases sitting between them. The CDR3 loop is CASSLKFNTDTQYF. The CDR3 nucleotides are TGTGCCAGCAGTTTAAAGTTCAACACAGATACGCAGTATTTT.

This chain connects TRBV3-1 to TRBJ1-2; the match to TRBD1 covers 8 bases. The germline V gene encodes CDR1 LGHDT and CDR2 YNNKEL (reference sequence). The CDR3 has 14 amino acids. Trimming cost V 3 bases and J 5 bases; bases outside gene matches: 5. The CDR3: CASSQEGTGYGYTF. CDR3 nucleotides: TGTGCCAGCAGCCAGGAGGGGACAGGTTATGGCTACACCTTC.

CDR3 DNA: TGTGCCAGCAGTTTTTGGGGGACACTATACAATGAGCAGTTCTTC. Its protein product is CASSFWGTLYNEQFF. This chain uses TRBV28 with TRBJ2-1, with a possible D match to TRBD1 (6 bases). Germline V gene lookup returns CDR1 MDHEN and CDR2 SYDVKM. Trimming took 3 bases from V and 4 from J, leaving 13 bases between them. This CDR3 has 15 residues.

The sample holds many counts of this clonotype. The chain uses TRBV6-1 and TRBJ1-1; D unclear. Germline lookup yields CDR1 MNHNS and CDR2 SASEGT. The CDR3 length is 12 residues. Deletions cut 5 bases from V and 7 bases from J, with 11 bases between. CDR3 sequence (DNA): TGTGCCAGCAGTAGACATGGTTATGAAGCTTTCTTT. Encoded protein: CASSRHGYEAFF.

This clonotype was seen more than once but under ten times. This chain joins TRBV7-9 and TRBJ2-5; D is undetermined. Germline CDR1 is SEHNR and CDR2 is FQNEAQ (reference sequence). Trimming stripped 0 bases from V and 6 bases from J, with 11 bases between. CDR3 length equals 14 residues. CDR3 nucleotides: TGTGCCAGCAGCTTAGCGGGTGTGGATCAGACCCAGTACTTC. Translating gives CASSLAGVDQTQYF.

This clonotype was detected many times. The gene calls are TRBV7-2 and TRBJ2-7, with a tentative D call TRBD2 (5 bases). The V and J ends lost 5 bases and 7 bases respectively, with 21 bases between them. Germline V gene sequence: CDR1 SGHTA, CDR2 FQGNSA. CDR3 size: 15 residues. The CDR3, as DNA: TGTGCCAGCAGCCCCCGACGGCAGACTACTACAGAGCAGTACTTC. Amino acids: CASSPRRQTTTEQYF.

This clonotype was found many times. The CDR3 here is CASSPGTSGAGETQYF. Written as DNA, the CDR3 is TGTGCCAGCAGCCCAGGGACTAGCGGGGCAGGGGAGACCCAGTACTTC. The gene calls are TRBV7-2 and TRBJ2-5; 13 bases align to TRBD2. Looked up from germline, CDR1 is SGHTA and CDR2 is FQGNSA. The CDR3 is 16 amino acids. V gave up 5 bases and J gave up 5 bases; unmatched junction bases: 8.

There are a few counts of this clonotype. Here the CDR3 DNA reads TGTGCCAGCAGCTCCTATCGGATACGGGACCTCTCTGGAAACACCATATATTTT. This sequence encodes CASSSYRIRDLSGNTIYF. The chain uses TRBV7-9 and TRBJ1-3; a possible D gene is TRBD1 (5 bases). V gave up 4 bases and J gave up 0 bases, with 19 bases separating them. Per the germline V gene, CDR1 is SEHNR and CDR2 is FQNEAQ (reference sequence). The CDR3 length is 18 residues.

This clonotype was seen ten or more times. The chain uses TRBV11-2 and TRBJ1-4; 8 bases align to TRBD1. Trimming took 2 bases from V and 7 from J; bases not matched to a gene: 6. This CDR3 is built from 15 residues. CDR1 is SGHAT, CDR2 FQNNGV, per germline. In nucleotides, the CDR3 is TGTGCCAGCAGCTTATCTACAGGGGGAGGTGAAAAACTGTTTTTT. Amino acids: CASSLSTGGGEKLFF.

Many counts were recorded for this clonotype. V gene TRBV5-1 combines with J gene TRBJ1-1; maybe TRBD1 (5 bases). This CDR3 contains 14 residues. V was shortened by 3 bases and J by 3 bases, with 12 bases between the two germline ends. CDR1 and CDR2 from the germline V gene are SGHRS and YFSETQ. The CDR3 DNA sequence: TGCGCCAGCAGCTGGGACTACGGGGACACTGAAGCTTTCTTT. Its protein product is CASSWDYGDTEAFF. Together with reference TRBV5-1 and TRBJ1-1, the CDR3 gives the full variable domain: KAGVTQTPRYLIKTRGQQVTLSCSPISGHRSVSWYQQTPGQGLQFLFEYFSETQRNKGNFPGRFSGRQFSNSRSEMNVSTLELGDSALYLCASSWDYGDTEAFFGQGTRLTVV.